Sequencing of this T cell receptor beta chain was carried out in a study of identical twins. General study results and limits: Models, which agreed with sharing between unrelated individuals, nonetheless underestimated the out-of-frame TCR alpha sharing seen in monozygotic twins. Within cord blood, abundant beta clonotypes carried fewer insertions, but memory repertoires showed no such trend.

With no exceptions, donors were healthy Caucasians. TCRdb reprocessed the 5' RACE reads with MiXCR, giving one entry per CDR3 protein. The sample includes 1.5 million to 2 million distinct CDR3 sequences, about 30% of them seen just once. CDR3 length: 15 amino acids. The germline V gene encodes CDR1 DFQATT and CDR2 SNEGSKA (reference sequence). As to this clonotype: Its specificity is not known.

The chain carries TRBV20-1 and TRBJ2-4; 8 nucleotides agree with TRBD1. The J call may be faulty, since TRBJ2-7 better matches the DNA end. Material: cord blood. This receptor was taken from a newborn girl in good health. The CDR3 here is CSASSGRDRNYEQYF. In DNA form, the CDR3 reads TGCAGTGCTAGCTCCGGACGGGACAGGAACTACGAGCAGTACTTC.